The clone carrying this T cell receptor (beta chain) was seen at least ten times. What it binds is not known. The CDR3 extends 3 residues past the end of the read, so its final part is completed from the germline J gene. The length of the CDR3 is 15 residues. J gave up 6 bases and V 4 bases, and 7 bases lay outside the gene matches. Germline values: CDR1 SGHRS, CDR2 YFSETQ. This sample is drawn from a study of T cell clonality in common variable immunodeficiency. Study-level points and caveats: Patient heterogeneity in the CVID cohort limited correlations between repertoire features and clinical complications. CVID subjects had higher TCRbeta clonality than healthy controls, most marked in about a third. In common variable immunodeficiency, TCR beta chains reportedly carried fewer deletions and N-nucleotide insertions.

Using immunoSEQ multiplex PCR, the repertoire was profiled, and TCRdb retains in-frame clones only, with some absent. The sample is made up of about 34,000 clones, none counted only once. Heparinized whole blood, roughly 5 to 8.5 ml, came from each donor. The clonotype comes from a person between 18 and 69 years old in good health. The chain links TRBV5-1 to TRBJ1-2; 12 positions match TRBD1. The sequencing sample was made of peripheral blood mononuclear cells. CDR3: CASSEGQGARHGYTF. The CDR3 DNA, read in part, is TGCGCCAGCAGCGAGGGACAGGGGGCGCGGCATGGC.